This section outlines one T cell receptor (beta chain) sequence together with its context. Its antigen is unknown. TCRdb reprocessed the 5' RACE reads, keeping one entry per CDR3 protein, no DNA. The sample spans 350,000 to 550,000 distinct CDR3 sequences; the ten largest clones claim 2.4%. The sample originates from a study of monozygotic twins with inflammatory bowel disease. Findings of the study overall: IBD patients exhibited fewer clonotypes shared with other individuals than healthy twins, particularly with disease activity. What may have added variability to patient repertoires is that immunosuppressive treatments differed.

The germline CDR1 and CDR2 sequences are SGHRS and YFSETQ. CDR3 length equals 16 residues. The receptor comes from a human donor with ulcerative colitis or Crohn's disease, or a healthy co-twin of an affected twin (not recorded which). The gene calls are TRBV5-1 and TRBJ2-1; TCRdb indicates TRBD2, and absent DNA this call remains unverified. The sample taken for sequencing was blood. The CDR3: CASSYKLAGEGHEQFF. Supplemented by reference TRBV5-1 and TRBJ2-1, the full variable domain reads KAGVTQTPRYLIKTRGQQVTLSCSPISGHRSVSWYQQTPGQGLQFLFEYFSETQRNKGNFPGRFSGRQFSNSRSEMNVSTLELGDSALYLCASSYKLAGEGHEQFFGPGTRLTVL.